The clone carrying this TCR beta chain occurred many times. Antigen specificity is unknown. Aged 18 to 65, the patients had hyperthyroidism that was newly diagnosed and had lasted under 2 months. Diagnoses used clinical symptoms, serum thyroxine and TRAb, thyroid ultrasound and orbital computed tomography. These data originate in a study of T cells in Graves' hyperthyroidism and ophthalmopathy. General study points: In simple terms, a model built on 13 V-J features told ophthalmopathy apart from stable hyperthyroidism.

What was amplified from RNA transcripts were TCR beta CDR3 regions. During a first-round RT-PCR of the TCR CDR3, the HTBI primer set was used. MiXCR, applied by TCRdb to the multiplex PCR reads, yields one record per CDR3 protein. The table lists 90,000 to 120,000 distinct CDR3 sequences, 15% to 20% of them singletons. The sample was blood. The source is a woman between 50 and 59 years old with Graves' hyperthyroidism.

The CDR3 is CAWSKGGELFF. Here the CDR3 DNA reads TGTGCCTGGAGTAAGGGCGGGGAGCTGTTTTTT. V is TRBV30 and J is TRBJ2-2; D not resolved. Germline V gene sequence: CDR1 GTSNPN, CDR2 SVGIG (reference sequence). V was shortened by 2 bases and J by 7 bases, with 5 bases between the two germline ends. The CDR3 is made up of 11 amino acids.